Following are 11 T cell receptor beta chains from one sample sequenced in a study of blood T cell repertoires in COVID-19. The method was immunoSEQ multiplex PCR; TCRdb's version includes in-frame clones alone and lacks a portion of them. The repertoire includes about 120,000 clones, almost 90% of them detected once, and around 4.1% sits in the top ten. Sequenced input: peripheral blood. Receptors were obtained from a woman aged 60-75 years with COVID-19, enrolled during active disease.

The genes are TRBV6-6 and TRBJ2-2, with 10 bases aligning to TRBD1. The V gene end was trimmed by 2 bases and the J gene end by 5 bases; junction bases not matched to a gene: 5. In germline, CDR1 is MNHNY, CDR2 SVGAGI (reference sequence). The CDR3 length is 16 residues. CDR3 amino acids: CASSYGQGVGTGELFF. CDR3 DNA: TGTGCCAGCAGTTACGGACAGGGGGTAGGAACCGGGGAGCTGTTTTTT.

The chain's CDR3 is CASSYRDSYGYTF. The DNA for the CDR3 is TGTGCCAGCAGTTACCGGGACAGCTATGGCTACACCTTC. V usage is TRBV2 and J usage is TRBJ1-2, with TRBD1 matching over 7 bases. CDR1 and CDR2 (germline): SNHLY, FYNNEI. The CDR3 is 13 amino acids. J lost 4 bases, V lost 5 bases, and 4 bases had no gene match.

The chain employs TRBV30 and TRBJ2-1, with 8 positions matching TRBD2. This CDR3 spans 15 amino acids. CDR1 is GTSNPN and CDR2 is SVGIG in the germline V gene (reference sequence). J lost 2 bases, V lost 3 bases, and 6 bases had no gene match. The CDR3 DNA sequence: TGTGCCTGGAGCCGTCGTAGCGGGGCCTACAATGAGCAGTTCTTC. As protein: CAWSRRSGAYNEQFF.

The chain employs TRBV19 and TRBJ1-1, with D maybe TRBD1 (5 bases). The germline V and J ends were trimmed by 5 bases and 4 bases, with 11 bases remaining between them. CDR1 is LNHDA, CDR2 SQIVND, per germline (reference sequence). The CDR3 contains 13 residues. The CDR3: CASSGGLGTEAFF. For the CDR3, the DNA is TGTGCCAGTAGTGGGGGGTTAGGCACTGAAGCTTTCTTT. The whole variable domain, remainder taken from reference TRBV19 and TRBJ1-1, is DGGITQSPKYLFRKEGQNVTLSCEQNLNHDAMYWYRQDPGQGLRLIYYSQIVNDFQKGDIAEGYSVSREKKESFPLTVTSAQKNPTAFYLCASSGGLGTEAFFGQGTRLTVV.

V usage is TRBV2 and J usage is TRBJ2-7, with TRBD2 as a possible D gene (5 bases). The CDR3 sequence is 14 residues long. The V end was cut by 6 bases, the J end by 0 bases, with 12 bases between. Germline loops: CDR1 SNHLY, CDR2 FYNNEI. CDR3 nucleotide sequence: TGTGCCAGCAGATTAAACCGGGACTCCTACGAGCAGTACTTC. This sequence encodes CASRLNRDSYEQYF.

This clone was detected only a few times. The chain combines TRBV9 with TRBJ2-7; no firm D call. Germline CDR1 and CDR2: SGDLS and YYNGEE. V lost 3 bases to trimming and J lost 5 bases, with 12 bases between them. The CDR3 has 13 amino acids. This CDR3 is CASSDSGNHEQYF. The CDR3, as DNA: TGTGCCAGCAGCGACTCAGGTAACCACGAGCAGTACTTC.

This clone showed up just once. V and J are TRBV15 and TRBJ2-1; 9 positions match TRBD2. The CDR3 is made up of 15 amino acids. Trimming removed 7 bases from V and 1 base from J; junction bases left unmatched: 5. CDR1 and CDR2 from the germline V gene are LNHNV and YYDKDF (reference sequence). The CDR3 coding sequence is TGTGCCACCATGGTAGCGGGGGCTTCCTACAATGAGCAGTTCTTC. Its translation: CATMVAGASYNEQFF.

The chain links TRBV2 to TRBJ2-4; 13 nucleotides line up with TRBD2. This CDR3 contains 20 residues. V lost 6 bases to trimming and J lost 1 base; unmatched junction nucleotides: 15. CDR1 SNHLY and CDR2 FYNNEI come from the germline V gene. The CDR3 loop reads CASSPRGLAGIRRAKNIQYF. In DNA, the CDR3 is TGTGCCAGCAGCCCCCGGGGACTAGCGGGGATAAGAAGGGCCAAAAACATTCAGTACTTC.

The chain is built from TRBV2 and TRBJ1-6; possible D gene TRBD1, 6 bases. This CDR3 has 15 amino acids. The ends were cut back, 4 bases at V and 6 bases at J, with 13 bases in the middle. CDR1 and CDR2 (germline): SNHLY, FYNNEI. The CDR3: CASSVGGLGNSPLHF. The CDR3 DNA is TGTGCCAGCAGTGTCGGGGGGCTGGGTAATTCACCCCTCCACTTT.

This chain joins TRBV5-4 and TRBJ1-5; weak D call: TRBD1 (5 bases). The CDR3 length is 14 residues. V was pared by 4 bases and J by 4 bases, with 12 bases between. Germline V CDR1 and CDR2: SGHNT, YYREEE (reference sequence). The CDR3 region has the DNA TGTGCCAGCAGCCTGGACATGCAGAATCAGCCCCAGCATTTT. As protein: CASSLDMQNQPQHF.

The chain combines TRBV30 with TRBJ1-2, with 7 positions matching TRBD1. CDR1 GTSNPN and CDR2 SVGIG come from the germline V gene (reference sequence). CDR3 length: 12 residues. The ends lost 0 bases at V and 7 bases at J; junction bases unmatched: 2. CDR3 region: CAWSVWDSGYTF. The CDR3 DNA is TGTGCCTGGAGTGTATGGGACAGTGGCTACACCTTC.